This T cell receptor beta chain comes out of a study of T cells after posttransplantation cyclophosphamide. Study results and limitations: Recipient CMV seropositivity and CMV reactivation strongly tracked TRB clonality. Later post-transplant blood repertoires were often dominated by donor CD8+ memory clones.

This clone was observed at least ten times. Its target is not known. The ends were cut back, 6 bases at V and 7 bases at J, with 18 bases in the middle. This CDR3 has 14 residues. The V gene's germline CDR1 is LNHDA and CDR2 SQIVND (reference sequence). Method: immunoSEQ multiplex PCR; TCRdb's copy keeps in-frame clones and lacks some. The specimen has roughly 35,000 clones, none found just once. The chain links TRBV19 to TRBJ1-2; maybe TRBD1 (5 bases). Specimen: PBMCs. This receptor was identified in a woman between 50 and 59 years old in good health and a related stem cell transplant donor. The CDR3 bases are TGTGCCAGTAGGACTAGAGTCCCAAGGGGTGGCTACACCTTC. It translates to CASRTRVPRGGYTF.